A single sample is the source of the 21 T cell receptor beta chains below, sequenced in a study of OX40 agonist ivuxolimab in advanced cancers. Sequencing used immunoSEQ multiplex PCR; TCRdb keeps in-frame clones, though not all of them. The sample shows approximately 84,000 clones, 65% to 90% of them seen only once. The source material was CD4+ or CD8+ T cells sorted from blood, sampled in a trial of the OX40 agonist ivuxolimab. These receptors all stem from an adult with an advanced solid tumor such as melanoma, head and neck, liver or kidney cancer.

The chain has TRBV9 and TRBJ2-1; D may be TRBD1 or TRBD2 (6 bases each). The CDR3 totals 15 residues. Trimming cost V 4 bases and J 3 bases, with 14 bases left between them. The germline CDR1 and CDR2 sequences are SGDLS and YYNGEE. The CDR3 loop reads CASSPGAGDYNEQFF. The CDR3 region has the DNA TGTGCCAGCAGCCCGGGGGCAGGGGACTACAATGAGCAGTTCTTC.

The J gene is TRBJ2-5, the V gene TRBV28, with 7 bases aligning to TRBD2. The CDR3 consists of 16 residues. V gave up 6 bases and J gave up 5 bases; unmatched junction bases: 15. In germline, CDR1 is MDHEN, CDR2 SYDVKM. Here the CDR3 DNA reads TGTGCCAGCAGATCCCAAGCGGGATTGTGGTTGGAGACCCAGTACTTC. Amino acids: CASRSQAGLWLETQYF.

This clone came up once. V gene TRBV28 combines with J gene TRBJ1-1; 8 nucleotides agree with TRBD1. With V trimmed by 3 bases and J by 13 bases, 10 bases remained unmatched. The germline V gene encodes CDR1 MDHEN and CDR2 SYDVKM. The CDR3 totals 13 residues. The CDR3 nucleotides are TGTGCCAGCAGTTTTCAGGGGGCGAATTCGGTTTTCTTT. It codes for CASSFQGANSVFF.

The chain couples TRBV10-3 to TRBJ2-7; D perhaps matches TRBD1 (6 bases). Germline-derived CDR1 and CDR2 are ENHRY and SYGVKD. Trimming removed 4 bases from V and 7 bases from J, with 23 bases in between. The CDR3 covers 16 residues. CDR3 DNA: TGTGCCATCAGTGCTAGACCGGGACAAGGGTCGGGGGAGCAGTACTTC. It encodes CAISARPGQGSGEQYF.

This chain uses TRBV5-1 with TRBJ1-6, with D possibly TRBD1 on 5 matching bases. The V gene's germline CDR1 is SGHRS and CDR2 YFSETQ. The CDR3 consists of 15 residues. The ends were cut back, 4 bases at V and 3 bases at J, with 11 bases in the middle. The CDR3 sequence: CASSPDRLYNSPLHF. The DNA for the CDR3 is TGCGCCAGCAGCCCCGACAGACTCTATAATTCACCCCTCCACTTT.

The V gene is TRBV13, the J gene TRBJ2-7; perhaps TRBD1 as D (6 bases). This CDR3 comprises 15 residues. Germline V lookup: CDR1 PRHDT, CDR2 FYEKMQ (reference sequence). V was shortened by 5 bases and J by 3 bases, with 17 bases between the two germline ends. The CDR3 region is CASSPAPQGIYEQYF. The CDR3 DNA reads TGTGCCAGCAGCCCCGCCCCGCAGGGGATCTACGAGCAGTACTTC.

V usage is TRBV2 and J usage is TRBJ1-2; D perhaps matches TRBD1 (6 bases). Trimming pared 6 bases from V and 4 bases from J, leaving 15 bases between. The germline V gene has CDR1 SNHLY and CDR2 FYNNEI. The CDR3 spans 14 residues. In nucleotides, the CDR3 is TGTGCCAGCAGACGATCCGGGACAAGCTATGGCTACACCTTC. Its translation is CASRRSGTSYGYTF.

V and J are TRBV30 and TRBJ1-2; no clear D. Looked up from germline, CDR1 is GTSNPN and CDR2 is SVGIG (reference sequence). The V gene lost 5 bases and the J gene lost 8 bases, with 12 bases spanning the gap. The CDR3 sequence is 11 residues long. The CDR3 loop reads CAWALNFGYTF. The DNA of the CDR3 is TGTGCCTGGGCCCTAAACTTCGGCTACACCTTC.

This rearrangement joins TRBV7-3 to TRBJ1-3; D may be TRBD1 (6 bases). The germline V gene encodes CDR1 SGHTA and CDR2 FQGTGA. The V gene lost 5 bases and the J gene lost 0 bases, with 14 bases spanning the gap. The CDR3 contains 16 residues. CDR3 sequence: CASSPGPQGSGNTIYF. CDR3 DNA sequence: TGTGCCAGCAGCCCCGGGCCACAGGGCTCTGGAAACACCATATATTTT.

In the case of this clone: The same CDR3 can be traced to other DNA sequences in this sample. The CDR3 is CASSLDSNYGYTF. DNA of the CDR3: TGTGCCAGCAGCTTGGACAGTAACTATGGCTACACCTTC. The genes are TRBV7-3 and TRBJ1-2, with D perhaps TRBD1 (6 bases). The CDR3 sequence is 13 residues long. CDR1 and CDR2 from the germline V gene are SGHTA and FQGTGA. Trimming removed 3 bases from V and 1 base from J, with 6 bases in between.

This clone was found once. The chain links TRBV5-4 to TRBJ1-1; D ambiguous. CDR1 is SGHNT, CDR2 YYREEE, per germline (reference sequence). The CDR3 extends over 14 amino acids. Trimming left V 0 bases short and J 7 bases short, with 13 bases between. The CDR3 spells CASSLVVLTIEAFF. CDR3 sequence (DNA): TGTGCCAGCAGCTTGGTGGTGCTTACTATTGAAGCTTTCTTT.

This clone was observed a few times. The CDR3 loop reads CASTIQVTGANVLTF. CDR3 coding DNA: TGTGCCAGTACCATACAGGTGACTGGGGCCAACGTCCTGACTTTC. This rearrangement joins TRBV19 to TRBJ2-6, with D possibly matching TRBD1 (5 bases). CDR1 is LNHDA, CDR2 SQIVND, per germline (reference sequence). Deletions cut 7 bases from V and 2 bases from J, with 12 bases between. The CDR3 is made up of 15 amino acids. Based on the CDR3 plus reference TRBV19 and TRBJ2-6, the full variable domain is DGGITQSPKYLFRKEGQNVTLSCEQNLNHDAMYWYRQDPGQGLRLIYYSQIVNDFQKGDIAEGYSVSREKKESFPLTVTSAQKNPTAFYLCASTIQVTGANVLTFGAGSRLTVL.

V usage is TRBV28 and J usage is TRBJ2-7; perhaps TRBD1 as D (5 bases). The CDR3 runs to 15 residues. The germline gives CDR1 MDHEN, CDR2 SYDVKM. Trimming took off 6 bases at V and 1 base at J, with 16 bases between the two ends. In nucleotides, the CDR3 is TGTGCCAGCAGGGGTGGGGCAGGGTTATCCTACGAGCAGTACTTC. Translated, it gives CASRGGAGLSYEQYF.

The rearrangement uses TRBV10-3 and TRBJ1-2; D unclear. This CDR3 has 12 amino acids. Trimming stripped 4 bases from V and 8 bases from J, with 11 bases between. Germline values: CDR1 ENHRY, CDR2 SYGVKD. The CDR3 protein is CAISVPPRGYTF. The CDR3 DNA is TGTGCCATCAGTGTACCCCCTCGCGGCTACACCTTC.

V gene TRBV5-6 combines with J gene TRBJ2-7; D ambiguous. Trimming pared 2 bases from V and 2 bases from J, leaving 11 bases between. Germline assignment: CDR1 SGHDT and CDR2 YYEEEE. The CDR3 consists of 14 residues. CDR3 amino acids: CASSFGRPAYEQYF. CDR3 DNA sequence: TGTGCCAGCAGCTTTGGACGCCCGGCCTACGAGCAGTACTTC.

The chain combines TRBV2 with TRBJ2-3; 8 nucleotides align to TRBD1. This CDR3 region has 16 residues. CDR1 is SNHLY and CDR2 is FYNNEI in the germline V gene. Trimming removed 6 bases from V and 4 bases from J; junction bases left unmatched: 12. The DNA of the CDR3 is TGTGCCAGCAGGCGTAGGGGACAGGTGGTTTCAGATACGCAGTATTTT. It is translated as CASRRRGQVVSDTQYF.

V and J are TRBV6-5 and TRBJ1-5, with a weak D call TRBD1 (6 bases). The CDR3 runs to 13 residues. Germline values: CDR1 MNHEY, CDR2 SVGAGI. The V gene lost 5 bases and the J gene lost 4 bases, with 9 bases spanning the gap. The CDR3 nucleotides are TGTGCCAGCAGTCGGGGGCTGAATCAGCCCCAGCATTTT. This sequence encodes CASSRGLNQPQHF.

Regarding this clone: A read error may produce the germline difference seen at one junction end. This chain uses TRBV9 with TRBJ2-1; D is uncertain. Looked up from germline, CDR1 is SGDLS and CDR2 is YYNGEE. The length of the CDR3 is 8 residues. The CDR3 DNA reads as TGTGCCAGCAGCGTAGGGGTCTTC. Translation gives CASSVGVF.

CDR3 DNA sequence: TGTGCCAGCAGCCCTGGGACAGGGAAGGGGATTAACTATGGCTACACCTTC. Translating it yields CASSPGTGKGINYGYTF. V gene TRBV7-2 combines with J gene TRBJ1-2, with 9 bases that match TRBD1. CDR3 length equals 17 residues. Losses at the gene ends were 5 bases for V and 1 base for J; bases not matched to a gene: 11. Germline V lookup: CDR1 SGHTA, CDR2 FQGNSA.

The genes are TRBV5-1 and TRBJ1-1, with D perhaps matching TRBD1 (6 bases). CDR3 length: 17 residues. Germline lookup yields CDR1 SGHRS and CDR2 YFSETQ. Trimming took off 4 bases at V and 0 bases at J, with 19 bases between the two ends. The CDR3 loop reads CASSPKRGPGMNTEAFF. The CDR3, as DNA: TGCGCCAGCAGCCCGAAGCGGGGGCCCGGGATGAACACTGAAGCTTTCTTT.

The rearrangement uses TRBV10-3 and TRBJ2-1; unclear D gene. The CDR3 totals 16 residues. Per the germline V gene, CDR1 is ENHRY and CDR2 is SYGVKD. V was clipped by 3 bases and J by 9 bases, with 21 bases between them. Here the CDR3 reads CAISERDGRITSEQFF. Here the CDR3 DNA reads TGTGCCATCAGTGAACGCGATGGGCGGATTACATCTGAGCAGTTCTTC.